This T cell receptor beta chain was obtained from a study of T cells after posttransplantation cyclophosphamide (dated by TCRdb to the mid-2010s). At the level of the whole study: T cell repertoire reconstitution was tracked by TRB sequencing after myeloablative bone marrow transplantation in which posttransplantation cyclophosphamide was used as GVHD prophylaxis. Antigen receptor sequencing was done on samples from about 34 PTCy-treated patients and from approximately 17 related bone marrow donors of those patients. TRB sequencing was performed on blood from all 35 or so PTCy patients with 1-year posttransplant specimens. Up to 3 additional blood samples from 2 to 5.2 years after transplant were also TRB-sequenced in 3 patients, as was pretransplant blood from several patients. Because TRA and TRB clonality were tightly correlated in fewer than 10 samples, subsequent TCR analyses were focused on TRB only. Public TRB sequences were queried against a database of over 3,000 sequences associated with responses to pathogens, tumor antigens, self-antigens and alloantigens. Here is what the overall study found, with its caveats: Across more than 40 patients, TRB clonality was highly associated with recipient CMV seropositivity and CMV reactivation, and diversity in PTCy patients was similar to diversity in CNI/methotrexate controls. The TRB repertoires of T cells infiltrating skin or GI tract showed only limited overlap with the TRB repertoires of T cells in blood. At 1-2 months, donor-recipient similarity was low but rose over the first year, and the later blood repertoires were often dominated by donor CD8+ memory clones.

TRB sequencing was run on genomic DNA with either the immunoSEQ assay at survey resolution or the hsTCRB kit. The authors processed their data as follows. The immunoSEQ software handled the initial read processing, while the LymphoSeq R package was used for the repertoire analyses. Clonality was calculated as 1 minus normalized Shannon entropy, and the Gini coefficient was also calculated for each TRB dataset. Phenotypes of unsorted samples were inferred by mapping TRB sequences from sorted subsets of the recipient or donor onto the same recipient's unsorted samples. Imported from immuneACCESS, the table was reduced by TCRdb to in-frame sequences with V and J called. These copies leave out some clones; in studies compared against another copy, an unresolved V gene accounts for under half, and the cause of the remainder is not known. V, J and clone size reflect that table, while D and trimming were determined from the DNA. The table for this sample lists around 8,000 clones, none of them counted only once. 5.5% of the sample belongs to the ten largest clones.

The time point label corresponds to: posttransplant day relative to BM transplant. This specimen's treatment or condition label, per the study, means: high-dose cyclophosphamide on days +3 and +4 as single-agent GVHD prophylaxis. PTCy patients received busulfan and fludarabine conditioning, a related or unrelated marrow graft, and cyclophosphamide on days +3 and +4. The PTCy-treated patients were enrolled in a prospective multi-institutional clinical trial. Peripheral blood and bone marrow mononuclear cells were isolated by Ficoll-Hypaque density centrifugation and cryopreserved. Deletion took 3 bases off V and 3 bases off J, with a span of 6 bases between the germline ends. CDR1 and CDR2 (MDHEN, SYDVKM) derive from the germline V gene. Reading from cysteine to phenylalanine, the CDR3 counts 14 amino acids. The CDR3 DNA has 42 bases and is translated from base 1. This clone was observed at least ten times. Its antigen is currently not known. The record has no base qualities; no much larger clone is one base away.

The TCR originated in a male patient younger than 35 who received an allogeneic stem cell transplant from an unrelated donor, was CMV-positive, and had acute and chronic GVHD. Some T cells seen after a transplant may have their origin in the graft donor. The sample in question was PBMCs, obtained after allogeneic stem cell transplant with posttransplant cyclophosphamide. This sequence uses TRBV28 and TRBJ2-6; the D gene is possibly TRBD1, with 5 bases matching. This receptor carries the CDR3 CASSFQGGANVLTF. The sequenced DNA: TGTGCCAGCAGTTTTCAGGGTGGGGCCAACGTCCTGACTTTC.